One and the same sample provided the 5 T cell receptor beta chains below, sequenced in a study of T-cell memory formation after mild COVID-19. MiXCR, run by TCRdb on the 5' RACE reads, gives a single entry per CDR3 protein. The sample lists roughly 250,000 distinct CDR3 sequences; 16% were seen once. Sequenced input: PBMCs or a T cell subset sorted from them (not recorded which). These receptors came from a man aged 18 to 29 who had mild COVID-19 (a few samples of this study predate the infection). Cell type and time point are not known.

The rearrangement links TRBV20-1 to TRBJ2-5; the D gene could be TRBD1 or TRBD2 (7 bases each). Trimming took 6 bases from V and 3 from J, leaving 17 bases between them. Germline CDR1 is DFQATT and CDR2 is SNEGSKA (reference sequence). This CDR3 is built from 14 residues. DNA for the CDR3: TGCAGTGCCCCAGGGGGGGGGCGCAAAGAGACCCAGTACTTC. This codes for CSAPGGGRKETQYF.

The rearrangement joins TRBV29-1 to TRBJ1-1; no definite D call. Germline assignment: CDR1 SQVTM and CDR2 ANQGSEA. This CDR3 region has 12 residues. V lost 4 bases, J lost 0 bases, and 6 bases lay in between. This CDR3 is CSVARMNTEAFF. In DNA form, the CDR3 reads TGCAGCGTTGCCCGGATGAACACTGAAGCTTTCTTT.

The chain has TRBV7-8 and TRBJ1-2, with a possible D match to TRBD1 (6 bases). Looked up from germline, CDR1 is SGHVS and CDR2 is FQNEAQ. Trimming stripped 5 bases from V and 4 bases from J, with 20 bases between. The length of the CDR3 is 16 residues. DNA for the CDR3: TGTGCCAGCAGCCGAATATACCTTGGGGGCGGCTATGGCTACACCTTC. Its protein product is CASSRIYLGGGYGYTF.

This clonotype was seen more than once but under ten times. CDR3: CASSYSTGGNQPQHF. Here the CDR3 DNA reads TGTGCCAGCAGTTACTCGACAGGGGGCAATCAGCCCCAGCATTTT. The chain couples TRBV6-2 or TRBV6-3 to TRBJ1-5; 8 bases align to TRBD1. V shed 0 bases and J 2 bases; nucleotides not matched to a gene: 0. The germline CDR1 and CDR2 sequences are MNHEY and SVGEGT. This CDR3 is 15 amino acids long.

This chain connects TRBV20-1 to TRBJ1-2; TRBD1 matches at 10 bases. CDR1 is DFQATT, CDR2 SNEGSKA, per germline (reference sequence). The CDR3 extends over 16 amino acids. V shed 3 bases, J shed 5 bases, and the junction held 12 bases outside the gene matches. CDR3 coding DNA: TGCAGTGCTAGCGGGTCCGGGACAGGGGTGAGGTATGGCTACACCTTC. This codes for CSASGSGTGVRYGYTF.